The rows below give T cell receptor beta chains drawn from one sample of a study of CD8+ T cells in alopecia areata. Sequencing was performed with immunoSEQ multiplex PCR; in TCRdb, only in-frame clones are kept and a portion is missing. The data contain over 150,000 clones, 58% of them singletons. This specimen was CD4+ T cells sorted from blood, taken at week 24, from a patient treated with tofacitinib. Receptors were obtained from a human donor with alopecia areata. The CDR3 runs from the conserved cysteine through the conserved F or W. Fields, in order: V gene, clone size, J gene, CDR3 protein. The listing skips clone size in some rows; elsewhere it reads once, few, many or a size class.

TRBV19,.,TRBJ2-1,CASRGGGDFNNEQFF
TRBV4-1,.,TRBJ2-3,CASSQLPGTSGGSDTQYF
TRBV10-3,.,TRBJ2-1,CAISRDNEQFF
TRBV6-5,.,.,CASSYPTSYEYEQYF
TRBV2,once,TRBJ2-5,CASSEIGQTQETQYF
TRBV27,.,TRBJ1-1,CASSAGWGNTEAFF
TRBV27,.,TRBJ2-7,CASSRPGQGHYEQYF
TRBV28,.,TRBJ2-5,CASSFPGEETQYF
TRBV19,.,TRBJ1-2,CASSMNRDRSRYTF
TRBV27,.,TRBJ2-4,CASSWGEGNIQYF
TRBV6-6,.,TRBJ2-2,CASKGNTGELFF
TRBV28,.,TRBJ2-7,CASLLAGSSYEQYF
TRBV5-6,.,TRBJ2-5,CASSKDGSQYF
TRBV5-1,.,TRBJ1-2,CASSLLDRDGYTF
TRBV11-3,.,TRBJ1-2,CAAGTAHRNYGYTF
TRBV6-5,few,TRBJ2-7,CASRSDTSYEQYF
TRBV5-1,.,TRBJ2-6,CASSLSISGANVLTF
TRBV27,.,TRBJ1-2,CASSFTRGSGYTF
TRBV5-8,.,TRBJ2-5,CASSLVGTGRRETQYF
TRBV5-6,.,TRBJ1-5,CASSSLWQPQHF
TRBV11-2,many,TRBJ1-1,CASSPKTGGLTEAFF
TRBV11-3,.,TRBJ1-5,CASSLLQPQHF
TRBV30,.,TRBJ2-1,CAWTSGSSYNEQFF
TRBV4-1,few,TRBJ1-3,CASSQAAPGTLASGNTIYF
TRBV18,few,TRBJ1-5,CASSPGTAGQPQHF
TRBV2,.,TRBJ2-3,CASTQDSATDTQYF
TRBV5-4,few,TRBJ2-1,CASSLARENEQFF
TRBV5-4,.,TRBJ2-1,CASSKGTGAYNEQFF
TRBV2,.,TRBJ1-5,CASSEGVAAGNQPQHF
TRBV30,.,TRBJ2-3,CAWRKVSTDTQYF
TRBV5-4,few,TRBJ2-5,CASSPGGTSGQETQYF
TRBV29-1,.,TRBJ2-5,CSARRQGVAETQYF
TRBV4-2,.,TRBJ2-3,CATSQEWRATDTQYF
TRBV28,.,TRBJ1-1,CASINTGTGNTEAFF
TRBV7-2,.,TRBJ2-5,CASSLAQGGDGTQYF
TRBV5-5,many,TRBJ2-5,CASSPTPGLIQETQYF
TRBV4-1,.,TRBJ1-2,CASSQMGQGRLGGYTF
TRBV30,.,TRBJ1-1,CAWTGPRGEAFF